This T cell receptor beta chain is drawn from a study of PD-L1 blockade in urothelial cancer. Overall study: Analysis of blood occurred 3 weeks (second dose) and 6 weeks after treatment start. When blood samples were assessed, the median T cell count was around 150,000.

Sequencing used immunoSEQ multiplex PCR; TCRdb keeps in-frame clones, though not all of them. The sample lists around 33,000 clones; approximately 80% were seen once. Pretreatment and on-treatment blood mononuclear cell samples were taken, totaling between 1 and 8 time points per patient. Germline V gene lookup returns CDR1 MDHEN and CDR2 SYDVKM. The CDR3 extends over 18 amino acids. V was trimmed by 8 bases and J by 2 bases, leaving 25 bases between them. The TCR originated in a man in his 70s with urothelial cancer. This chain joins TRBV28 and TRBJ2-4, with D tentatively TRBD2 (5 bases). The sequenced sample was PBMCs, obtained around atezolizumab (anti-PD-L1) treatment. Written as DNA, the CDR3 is TGTGCCAGCCGAAAGGTCCAAGCCGTATTAGCGACCAAAAACATTCAGTACTTC. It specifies CASRKVQAVLATKNIQYF.